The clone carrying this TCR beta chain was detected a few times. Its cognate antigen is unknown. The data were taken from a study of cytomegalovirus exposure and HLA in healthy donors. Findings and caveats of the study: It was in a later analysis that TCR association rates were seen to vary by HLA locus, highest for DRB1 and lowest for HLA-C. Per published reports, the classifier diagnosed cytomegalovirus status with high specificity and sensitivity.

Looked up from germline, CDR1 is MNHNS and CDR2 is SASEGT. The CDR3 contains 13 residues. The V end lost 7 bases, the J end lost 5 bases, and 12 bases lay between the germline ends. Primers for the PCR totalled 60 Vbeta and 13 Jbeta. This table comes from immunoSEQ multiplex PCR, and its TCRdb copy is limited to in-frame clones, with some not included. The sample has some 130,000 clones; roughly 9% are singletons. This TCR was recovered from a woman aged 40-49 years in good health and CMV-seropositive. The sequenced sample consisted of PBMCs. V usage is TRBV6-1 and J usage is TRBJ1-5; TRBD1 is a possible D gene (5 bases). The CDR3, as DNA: TGTGCCAGCACCCCTGACAGCTATCAGCCCCAGCATTTT. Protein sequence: CASTPDSYQPQHF.